Sequencing of this T cell receptor beta chain was carried out in a study of neurological immune-mediated disorders. Overall study findings and caveats: Expansion of TCR clones was greatest in HTLV-1-associated myelopathy and smallest in multiple sclerosis, where it fell below that of healthy controls.

CDR3 length equals 13 residues. V was trimmed by 7 bases and J by 12 bases, leaving 22 bases between them. Per germline, CDR1 SGHRS and CDR2 YFSETQ. The sample holds many counts of this clonotype. Its antigen is unknown. TCRdb re-called the 5' RACE reads with MiXCR, one entry per CDR3 protein. The top ten hold around a sixth of the sample, which has 15,000 to 25,000 distinct CDR3 sequences, approximately 7.9% seen once. The specimen was CD8+ T cells from blood. The clonotype comes from a young woman with HTLV-1-associated myelopathy (HAM/TSP). The rearrangement links TRBV5-1 to TRBJ1-1, with D maybe TRBD1 (5 bases). Here the CDR3 reads CASSHSGGVITFF. CDR3 nucleotides: TGCGCCAGCTCCCACTCGGGGGGAGTGATAACTTTCTTT.